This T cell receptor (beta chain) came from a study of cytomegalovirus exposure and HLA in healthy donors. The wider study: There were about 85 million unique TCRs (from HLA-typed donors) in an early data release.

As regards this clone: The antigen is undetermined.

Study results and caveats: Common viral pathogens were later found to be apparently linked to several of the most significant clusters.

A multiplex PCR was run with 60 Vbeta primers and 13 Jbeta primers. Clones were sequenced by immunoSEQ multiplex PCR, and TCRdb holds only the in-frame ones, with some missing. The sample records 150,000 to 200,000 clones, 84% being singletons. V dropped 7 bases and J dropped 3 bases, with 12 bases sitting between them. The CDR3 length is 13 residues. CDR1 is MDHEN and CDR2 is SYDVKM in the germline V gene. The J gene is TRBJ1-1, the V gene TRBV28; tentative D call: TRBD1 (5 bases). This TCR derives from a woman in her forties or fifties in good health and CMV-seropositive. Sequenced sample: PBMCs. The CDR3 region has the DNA TGTGCCAGCATTAGAAGGGGATACACTGAAGCTTTCTTT. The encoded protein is CASIRRGYTEAFF.